A single T cell receptor beta chain is shown here with its context. The investigators reverse transcribed all of the isolated RNA, so they sequenced expressed TCRB transcripts. Only in-frame clones appear in the TCRdb table, and some are missing; sequencing was by immunoSEQ multiplex PCR. The sample yields 350,000 to 400,000 clones, approximately 16% seen once. This CDR3 spans 16 amino acids. The germline V gene encodes CDR1 SGHTA and CDR2 FQGTGA. Trimming removed 5 bases from V and 2 bases from J; junction bases left unmatched: 6. This record belongs to a study of beta chain features in type 1 diabetes.

The source of this sequence is a young woman in good health. V usage is TRBV7-3 and J usage is TRBJ2-3, with 11 bases matching TRBD2. The material sequenced was naive CD4+ T cells from blood. CDR3 in amino acids: CASSRRLAGFTDTQYF. CDR3 bases: TGTGCCAGCAGCCGGCGACTAGCGGGGTTCACAGATACGCAGTATTTT. The whole variable domain, filled in from reference TRBV7-3 and TRBJ2-3, reads GAGVSQTPSNKVTEKGKYVELRCDPISGHTALYWYRQSLGQGPEFLIYFQGTGAADDSGLPNDRFFAVRPEGSVSTLKIQRTERGDSAVYLCASSRRLAGFTDTQYFGPGTRLTVL.